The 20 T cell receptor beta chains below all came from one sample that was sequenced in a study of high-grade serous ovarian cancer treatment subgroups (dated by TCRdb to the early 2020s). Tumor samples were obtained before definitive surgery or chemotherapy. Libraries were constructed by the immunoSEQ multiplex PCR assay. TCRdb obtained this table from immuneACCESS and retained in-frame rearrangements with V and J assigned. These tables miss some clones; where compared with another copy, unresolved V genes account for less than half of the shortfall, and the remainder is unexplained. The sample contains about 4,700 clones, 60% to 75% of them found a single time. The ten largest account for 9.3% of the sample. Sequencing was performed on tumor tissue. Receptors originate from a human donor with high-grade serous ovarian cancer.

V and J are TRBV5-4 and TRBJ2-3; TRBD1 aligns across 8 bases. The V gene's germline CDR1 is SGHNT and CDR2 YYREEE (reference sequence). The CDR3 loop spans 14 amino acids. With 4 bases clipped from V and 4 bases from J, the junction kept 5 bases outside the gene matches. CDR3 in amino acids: CASSGTGGPDTQYF. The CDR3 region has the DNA TGTGCCAGCAGCGGAACAGGGGGACCAGATACGCAGTATTTT.

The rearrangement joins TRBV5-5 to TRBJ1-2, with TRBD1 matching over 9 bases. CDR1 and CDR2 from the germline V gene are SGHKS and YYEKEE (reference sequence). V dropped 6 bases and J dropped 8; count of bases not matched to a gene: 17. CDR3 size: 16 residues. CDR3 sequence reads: CASTAEPQGAVKGYTF. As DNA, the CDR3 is TGTGCCAGCACCGCGGAACCACAGGGGGCAGTGAAAGGCTACACCTTC.

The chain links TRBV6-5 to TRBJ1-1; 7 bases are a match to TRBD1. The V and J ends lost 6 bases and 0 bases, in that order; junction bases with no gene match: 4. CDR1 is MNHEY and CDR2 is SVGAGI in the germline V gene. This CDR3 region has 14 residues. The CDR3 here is CASSRDSVNTEAFF. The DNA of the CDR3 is TGTGCCAGCAGCAGGGACAGCGTGAACACTGAAGCTTTCTTT.

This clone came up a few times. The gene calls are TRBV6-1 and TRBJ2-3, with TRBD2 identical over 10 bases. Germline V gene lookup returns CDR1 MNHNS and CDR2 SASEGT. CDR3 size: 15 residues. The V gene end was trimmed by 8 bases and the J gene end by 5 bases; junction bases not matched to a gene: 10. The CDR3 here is CASGRAAGGVDTQYF. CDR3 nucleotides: TGTGCCAGCGGCAGAGCAGCGGGAGGGGTAGATACGCAGTATTTT.

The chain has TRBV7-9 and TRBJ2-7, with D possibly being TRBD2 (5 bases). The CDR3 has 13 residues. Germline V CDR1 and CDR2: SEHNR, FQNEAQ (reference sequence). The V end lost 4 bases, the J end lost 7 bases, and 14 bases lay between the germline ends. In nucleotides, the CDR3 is TGTGCCAGCAGCTCCCGCCGGGGAAATGAGCAGTACTTC. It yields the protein CASSSRRGNEQYF.

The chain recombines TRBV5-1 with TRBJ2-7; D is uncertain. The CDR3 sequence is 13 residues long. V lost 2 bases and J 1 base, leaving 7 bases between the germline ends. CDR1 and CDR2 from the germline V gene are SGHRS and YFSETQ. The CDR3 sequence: CASSFGVSYEQYF. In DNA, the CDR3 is TGCGCCAGCAGCTTTGGGGTTTCCTACGAGCAGTACTTC.

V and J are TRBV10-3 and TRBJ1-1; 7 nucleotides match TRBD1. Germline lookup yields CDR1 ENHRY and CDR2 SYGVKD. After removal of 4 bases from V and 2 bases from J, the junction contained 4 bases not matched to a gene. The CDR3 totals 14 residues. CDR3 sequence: CAISVDRANTEAFF. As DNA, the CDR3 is TGTGCCATCAGTGTAGACAGGGCCAACACTGAAGCTTTCTTT.

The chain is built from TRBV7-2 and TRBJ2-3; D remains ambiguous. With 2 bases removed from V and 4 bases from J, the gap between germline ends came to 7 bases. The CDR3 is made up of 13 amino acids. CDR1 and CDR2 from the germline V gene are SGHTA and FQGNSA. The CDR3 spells CASSLSSADTQYF. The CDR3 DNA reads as TGTGCCAGCAGCTTATCATCCGCAGATACGCAGTATTTT.

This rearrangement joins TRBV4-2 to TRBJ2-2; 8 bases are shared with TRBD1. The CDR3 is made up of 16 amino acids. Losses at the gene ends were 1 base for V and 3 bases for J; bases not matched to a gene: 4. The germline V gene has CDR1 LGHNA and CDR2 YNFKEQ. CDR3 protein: CASSQGTGQYTGELFF. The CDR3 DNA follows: TGTGCCAGCAGCCAAGGGACAGGGCAATACACCGGGGAGCTGTTTTTT.

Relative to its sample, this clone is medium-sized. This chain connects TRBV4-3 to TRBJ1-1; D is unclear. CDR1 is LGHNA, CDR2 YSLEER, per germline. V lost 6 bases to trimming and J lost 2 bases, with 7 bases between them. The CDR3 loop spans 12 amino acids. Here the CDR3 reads CASRKGNTEAFF. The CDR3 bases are TGCGCCAGCAGGAAGGGTAACACTGAAGCTTTCTTT.

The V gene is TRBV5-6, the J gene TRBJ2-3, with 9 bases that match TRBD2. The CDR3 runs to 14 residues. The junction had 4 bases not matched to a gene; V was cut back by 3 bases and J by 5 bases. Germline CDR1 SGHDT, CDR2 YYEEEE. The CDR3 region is CASSSLAGQDTQYF. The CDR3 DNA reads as TGTGCCAGCAGCTCCCTAGCGGGGCAAGATACGCAGTATTTT.

CDR3 DNA: TGCAGTGCTTTCAACCAGATTCAAGCTTTCTTT. This codes for CSAFNQIQAFF. The rearrangement links TRBV20-1 to TRBJ1-1; D not certain. The CDR3 is 11 amino acids. Germline V CDR1 and CDR2: DFQATT, SNEGSKA (reference sequence). V lost 5 bases to trimming and J lost 9 bases, with 13 bases between them.

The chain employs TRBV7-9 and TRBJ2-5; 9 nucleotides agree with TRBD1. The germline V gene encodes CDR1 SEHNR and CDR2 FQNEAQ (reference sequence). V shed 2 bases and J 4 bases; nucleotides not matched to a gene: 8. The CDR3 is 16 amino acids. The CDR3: CASSLRQGEVLETQYF. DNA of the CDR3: TGTGCCAGCAGCTTACGACAGGGGGAAGTGTTAGAGACCCAGTACTTC.

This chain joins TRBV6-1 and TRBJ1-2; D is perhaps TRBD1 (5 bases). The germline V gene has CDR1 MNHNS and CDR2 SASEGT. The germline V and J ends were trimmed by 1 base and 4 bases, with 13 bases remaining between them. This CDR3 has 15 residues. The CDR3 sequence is CASSEGLLTVYGYTF. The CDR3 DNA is TGTGCCAGCAGTGAAGGCCTTTTGACAGTCTATGGCTACACCTTC.

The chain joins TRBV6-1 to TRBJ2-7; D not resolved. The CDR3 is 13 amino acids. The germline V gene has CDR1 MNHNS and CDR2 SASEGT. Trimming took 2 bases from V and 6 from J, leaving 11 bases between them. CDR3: CASSERRRGEQYF. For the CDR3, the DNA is TGTGCCAGCAGTGAACGAAGGAGAGGCGAGCAGTACTTC.

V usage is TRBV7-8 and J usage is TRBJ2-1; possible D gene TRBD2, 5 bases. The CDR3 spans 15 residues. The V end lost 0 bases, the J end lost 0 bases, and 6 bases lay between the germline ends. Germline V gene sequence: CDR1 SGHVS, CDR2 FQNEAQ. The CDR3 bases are TGTGCCAGCAGCTTAGCAGGGAGCTCCTACAATGAGCAGTTCTTC. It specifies CASSLAGSSYNEQFF.

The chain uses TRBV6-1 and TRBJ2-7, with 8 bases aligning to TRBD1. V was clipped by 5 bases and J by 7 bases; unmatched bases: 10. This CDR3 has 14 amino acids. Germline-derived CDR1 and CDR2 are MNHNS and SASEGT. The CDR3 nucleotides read TGTGCCAGCAGTTATACGACAGGGGCGCGGGAGCAGTACGTC. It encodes CASSYTTGAREQYV.

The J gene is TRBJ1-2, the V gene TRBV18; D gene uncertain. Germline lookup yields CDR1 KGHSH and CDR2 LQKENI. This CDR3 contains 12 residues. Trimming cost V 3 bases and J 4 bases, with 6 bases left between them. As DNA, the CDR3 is TGTGCCAGCTCACCTACAAGCTATGGCTACACCTTC. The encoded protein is CASSPTSYGYTF. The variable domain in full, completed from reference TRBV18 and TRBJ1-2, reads NAGVMQNPRHLVRRRGQEARLRCSPMKGHSHVYWYRQLPEEGLKFMVYLQKENIIDESGMPKERFSAEFPKEGPSILRIQQVVRGDSAAYFCASSPTSYGYTFGSGTRLTVV.

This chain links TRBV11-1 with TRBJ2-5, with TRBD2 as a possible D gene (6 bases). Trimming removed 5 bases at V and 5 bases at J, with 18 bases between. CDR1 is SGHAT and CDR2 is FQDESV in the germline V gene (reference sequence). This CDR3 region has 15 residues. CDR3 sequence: CASSPDVAVGETQYF. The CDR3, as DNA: TGTGCCAGCAGCCCGGACGTAGCGGTAGGGGAGACCCAGTACTTC.

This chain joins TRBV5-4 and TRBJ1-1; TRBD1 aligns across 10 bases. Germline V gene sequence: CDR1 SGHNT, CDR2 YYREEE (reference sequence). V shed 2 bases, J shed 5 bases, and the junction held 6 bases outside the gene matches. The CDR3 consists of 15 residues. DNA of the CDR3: TGTGCCAGCAGCTTCGGGGGACAGGGGAGAACTGAAGCTTTCTTT. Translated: CASSFGGQGRTEAFF.